A single sample is the source of the 15 T cell receptor beta chains below, sequenced in a study of cytomegalovirus exposure and HLA in healthy donors. Primers: 60 Vbeta forward and 13 Jbeta reverse. The table came from immunoSEQ multiplex PCR; TCRdb's copy has only in-frame clones and leaves some out. Of fewer than 130,000 clones listed, 76% are singletons. What was sequenced was PBMCs. The receptors were sampled from a man aged 30 to 39 in good health and CMV-seropositive.

The V call is TRBV18, the J call TRBJ2-5; 12 nucleotides agree with TRBD2. This CDR3 has 19 amino acids. The J segment lost 4 bases and the V segment lost 2 bases, leaving 14 bases of the junction unmatched. Germline V lookup: CDR1 KGHSH, CDR2 LQKENI. CDR3 sequence reads: CASSPNPASGGAGGETQYF. The DNA of the CDR3 is TGTGCCAGCTCACCAAACCCGGCTAGCGGGGGGGCCGGAGGAGAGACCCAGTACTTC.

V usage is TRBV7-9 and J usage is TRBJ1-4; D is uncertain. The CDR3 is 14 amino acids. The V gene's germline CDR1 is SEHNR and CDR2 FQNEAQ (reference sequence). Trimming stripped 6 bases from V and 7 bases from J, with 15 bases between. CDR3 residues: CASSSNLPREKLFF. CDR3 nucleotide sequence: TGTGCCAGCAGTTCTAACTTGCCCCGTGAAAAACTGTTTTTT.

The gene calls are TRBV7-2 and TRBJ2-3; tentative D call: TRBD2 (5 bases). Trimming shortened V by 5 bases and J by 7 bases, and 13 bases separated the two germline ends. CDR1 is SGHTA, CDR2 FQGNSA, per germline. This CDR3 has 13 amino acids. DNA for the CDR3: TGTGCCAGCAGCAAATCTAGCCGACATACGCAGTATTTT. This sequence encodes CASSKSSRHTQYF.

This clone has only one observation. V usage is TRBV10-3 and J usage is TRBJ2-3; 7 bases are shared with TRBD2. Trimming took 8 bases from V and 5 from J; bases not matched to a gene: 13. Germline lookup yields CDR1 ENHRY and CDR2 SYGVKD. The CDR3 sequence is 15 residues long. The CDR3 DNA reads TGTGCCATCGGGTTGTCGGGCGGGGGAGGAGATACGCAGTATTTT. This sequence encodes CAIGLSGGGGDTQYF.

The V and J genes are TRBV4-1 and TRBJ2-7; D is possibly TRBD1 (6 bases). This CDR3 is 16 amino acids long. Deletions cut 3 bases from V and 4 bases from J, with 19 bases between. Per germline, CDR1 MGHRA and CDR2 YSYEKL. In nucleotides, the CDR3 is TGCGCCAGCAGCCAGGGTCAGGTAGGACAGACTTACGAGCAGTACTTC. Encoded protein: CASSQGQVGQTYEQYF.

The chain employs TRBV7-8 and TRBJ2-7; 11 bases are shared with TRBD1. The CDR3 runs 13 residues. Looked up from germline, CDR1 is SGHVS and CDR2 is FQNEAQ. The V and J ends lost 6 bases and 3 bases, in that order; junction bases with no gene match: 1. CDR3 region: CASRGQGVYEQYF. In DNA, the CDR3 is TGTGCCAGCAGGGGACAGGGGGTCTACGAGCAGTACTTC.

This chain connects TRBV2 to TRBJ1-6; no clear D gene. Germline CDR1 is SNHLY and CDR2 is FYNNEI. This CDR3 comprises 13 residues. V shed 1 base and J shed 7 bases, with 5 bases lying between them. The CDR3 region is CASSEVANSPLHF. CDR3 DNA sequence: TGTGCCAGCAGTGAAGTAGCCAATTCACCCCTCCACTTT.

The table lists this clone with a count of one. The V gene is TRBV27, the J gene TRBJ1-1; D may be TRBD1 (6 bases). Germline V gene lookup returns CDR1 MNHEY and CDR2 SMNVEV (reference sequence). V dropped 0 bases and J dropped 0 bases, with 8 bases sitting between them. The CDR3 runs 15 residues. The CDR3 here is CASSLSGGMNTEAFF. In DNA, the CDR3 is TGTGCCAGCAGTTTATCAGGGGGAATGAACACTGAAGCTTTCTTT.

The chain carries TRBV19 and TRBJ1-2, with a tentative D call TRBD1 (5 bases). The CDR3 loop spans 18 amino acids. Germline CDR1 and CDR2: LNHDA and SQIVND (reference sequence). Trimming removed 3 bases from V and 3 bases from J, with 23 bases in between. The CDR3 nucleotides are TGTGCCAGTAGTATTGGGGCCTTAACCATCGGCACCCACTATGGCTACACCTTC. Translating it yields CASSIGALTIGTHYGYTF.

This chain joins TRBV27 and TRBJ2-7; 11 bases are shared with TRBD1. V shed 6 bases, J shed 4 bases, and the junction held 5 bases outside the gene matches. This CDR3 is 14 amino acids long. Germline V gene data show CDR1 as MNHEY and CDR2 as SMNVEV (reference sequence). This CDR3 is CASRPGTGGYEQYF. The CDR3 nucleotides are TGTGCCAGCAGACCCGGGACAGGGGGTTACGAGCAGTACTTC.

The chain links TRBV6-5 to TRBJ1-3, with D maybe TRBD1 (6 bases). V was shortened by 2 bases and J by 4 bases, with 12 bases between the two germline ends. CDR3 length: 15 amino acids. Germline CDR1 MNHEY, CDR2 SVGAGI. CDR3 DNA: TGTGCCAGCAGTTACAGTGGGGGGGCAGGAAACACCATATATTTT. This encodes CASSYSGGAGNTIYF.

The V call is TRBV6-5, the J call TRBJ2-7; 10 bases line up with TRBD1. The CDR3 has 15 residues. After removal of 6 bases from V and 2 bases from J, the junction contained 7 bases not matched to a gene. Germline V gene sequence: CDR1 MNHEY, CDR2 SVGAGI. The CDR3 reads CASSHPGQGTYEQYF. The CDR3 DNA follows: TGTGCCAGCAGCCATCCGGGACAGGGGACCTACGAGCAGTACTTC.

The chain couples TRBV9 to TRBJ2-5; 11 bases map to TRBD2. Germline V gene data show CDR1 as SGDLS and CDR2 as YYNGEE. Trimming cost V 3 bases and J 4 bases; bases outside gene matches: 5. The CDR3 has 15 amino acids. In DNA form, the CDR3 reads TGTGCCAGCAGCGAAGGACTAGCGGGTCCAGAGACCCAGTACTTC. Its translation: CASSEGLAGPETQYF.

V usage is TRBV7-2 and J usage is TRBJ2-3; TRBD2 might be the D (6 bases). Per the germline V gene, CDR1 is SGHTA and CDR2 is FQGNSA. This CDR3 comprises 15 residues. V lost 2 bases and J 0 bases, leaving 9 bases between the germline ends. The CDR3, as DNA: TGTGCCAGCAGCTTATCCCGGGGGAGCACAGATACGCAGTATTTT. Translation: CASSLSRGSTDTQYF.

The genes are TRBV27 and TRBJ1-1; D is ambiguous. Per the germline V gene, CDR1 is MNHEY and CDR2 is SMNVEV (reference sequence). V was shortened by 0 bases and J by 5 bases, with 22 bases between the two germline ends. The CDR3 totals 18 residues. The DNA of the CDR3 is TGTGCCAGCAGTTTATCATACCAACCACTCGATCGAGGGACTGAAGCTTTCTTT. Protein product: CASSLSYQPLDRGTEAFF.